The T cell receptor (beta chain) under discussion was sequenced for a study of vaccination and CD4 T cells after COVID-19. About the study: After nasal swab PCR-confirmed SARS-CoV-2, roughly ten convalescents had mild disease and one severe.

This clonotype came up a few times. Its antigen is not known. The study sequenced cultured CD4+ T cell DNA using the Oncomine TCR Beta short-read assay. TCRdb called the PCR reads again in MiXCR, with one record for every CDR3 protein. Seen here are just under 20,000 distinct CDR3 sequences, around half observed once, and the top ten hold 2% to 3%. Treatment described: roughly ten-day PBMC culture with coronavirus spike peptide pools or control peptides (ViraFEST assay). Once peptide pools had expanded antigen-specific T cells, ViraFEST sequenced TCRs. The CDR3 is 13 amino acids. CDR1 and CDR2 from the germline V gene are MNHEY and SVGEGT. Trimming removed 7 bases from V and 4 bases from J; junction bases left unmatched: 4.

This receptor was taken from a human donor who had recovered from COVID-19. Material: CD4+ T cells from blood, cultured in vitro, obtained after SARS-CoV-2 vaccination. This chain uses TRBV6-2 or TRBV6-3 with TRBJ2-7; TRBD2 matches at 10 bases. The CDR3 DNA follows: TGTGCCAGCATGGCTAGCGGGAGATACGAGCAGTACTTC. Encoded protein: CASMASGRYEQYF.